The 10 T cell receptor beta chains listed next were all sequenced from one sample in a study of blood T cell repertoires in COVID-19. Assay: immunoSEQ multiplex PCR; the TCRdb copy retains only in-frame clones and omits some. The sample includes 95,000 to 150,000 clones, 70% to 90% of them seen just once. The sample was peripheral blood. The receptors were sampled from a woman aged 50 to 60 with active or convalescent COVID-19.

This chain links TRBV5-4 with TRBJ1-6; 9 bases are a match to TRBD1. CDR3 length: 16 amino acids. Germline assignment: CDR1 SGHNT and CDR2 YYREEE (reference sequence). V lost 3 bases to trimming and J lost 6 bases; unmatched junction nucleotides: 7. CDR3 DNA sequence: TGTGCCAGCAGCTGGCGGGTGACAGGGGGTAATTCACCCCTCCACTTT. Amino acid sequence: CASSWRVTGGNSPLHF. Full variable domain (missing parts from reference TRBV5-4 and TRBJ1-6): ETGVTQSPTHLIKTRGQQVTLRCSSQSGHNTVSWYQQALGQGPQFIFQYYREEENGRGNFPPRFSGLQFPNYSSELNVNALELDDSALYLCASSWRVTGGNSPLHFGNGTRLTVT.

CDR3 amino acids: CASSLTLAGGTQETQYF. CDR3 in DNA: TGTGCCAGCAGTTTAACGCTAGCGGGAGGGACGCAAGAGACCCAGTACTTC. V usage is TRBV28 and J usage is TRBJ2-5; 12 nucleotides line up with TRBD2. V shed 2 bases, J shed 2 bases, and the junction held 6 bases outside the gene matches. Germline V gene sequence: CDR1 MDHEN, CDR2 SYDVKM. This CDR3 contains 17 residues.

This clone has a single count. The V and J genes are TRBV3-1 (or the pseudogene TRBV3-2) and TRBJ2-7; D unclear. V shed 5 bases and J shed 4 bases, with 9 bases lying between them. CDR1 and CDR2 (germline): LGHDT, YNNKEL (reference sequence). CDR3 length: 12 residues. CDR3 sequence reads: CASSDASYEQYF. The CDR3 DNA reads TGTGCCAGCAGCGATGCTAGTTACGAGCAGTACTTC.

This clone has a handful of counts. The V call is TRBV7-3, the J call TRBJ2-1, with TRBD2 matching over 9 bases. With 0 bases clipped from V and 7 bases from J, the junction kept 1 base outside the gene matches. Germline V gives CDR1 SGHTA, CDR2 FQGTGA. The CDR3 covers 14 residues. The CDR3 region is CASSLTREGNEQFF. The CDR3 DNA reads TGTGCCAGCAGCTTAACGCGGGAGGGGAATGAGCAGTTCTTC. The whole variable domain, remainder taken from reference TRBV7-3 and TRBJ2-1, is GAGVSQTPSNKVTEKGKYVELRCDPISGHTALYWYRQSLGQGPEFLIYFQGTGAADDSGLPNDRFFAVRPEGSVSTLKIQRTERGDSAVYLCASSLTREGNEQFFGPGTRLTVL.

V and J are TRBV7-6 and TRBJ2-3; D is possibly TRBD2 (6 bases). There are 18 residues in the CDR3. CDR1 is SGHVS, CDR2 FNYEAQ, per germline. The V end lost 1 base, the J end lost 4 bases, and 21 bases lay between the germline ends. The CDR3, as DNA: TGTGCCAGCAGCTTAGGTCCCAGGGACTCTAACTTTGCAGATACGCAGTATTTT. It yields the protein CASSLGPRDSNFADTQYF.

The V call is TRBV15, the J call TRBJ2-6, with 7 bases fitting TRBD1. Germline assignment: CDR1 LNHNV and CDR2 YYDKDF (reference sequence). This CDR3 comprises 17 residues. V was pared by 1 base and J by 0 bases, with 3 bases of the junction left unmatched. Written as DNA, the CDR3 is TGTGCCACCAGCAGAGGACAGGGATACTCTGGGGCCAACGTCCTGACTTTC. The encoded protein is CATSRGQGYSGANVLTF.

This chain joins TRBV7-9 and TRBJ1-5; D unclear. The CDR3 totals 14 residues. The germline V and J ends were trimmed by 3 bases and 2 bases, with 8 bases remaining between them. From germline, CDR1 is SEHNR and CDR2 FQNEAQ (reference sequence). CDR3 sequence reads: CASSFAGGNQPQHF. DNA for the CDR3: TGTGCCAGCAGCTTCGCCGGGGGCAATCAGCCCCAGCATTTT.

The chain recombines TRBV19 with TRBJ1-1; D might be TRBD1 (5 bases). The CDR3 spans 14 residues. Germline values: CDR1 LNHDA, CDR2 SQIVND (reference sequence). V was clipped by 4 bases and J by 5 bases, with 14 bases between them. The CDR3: CASSRQGAGTEAFF. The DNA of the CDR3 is TGTGCCAGTAGTAGGCAGGGTGCGGGAACTGAAGCTTTCTTT.

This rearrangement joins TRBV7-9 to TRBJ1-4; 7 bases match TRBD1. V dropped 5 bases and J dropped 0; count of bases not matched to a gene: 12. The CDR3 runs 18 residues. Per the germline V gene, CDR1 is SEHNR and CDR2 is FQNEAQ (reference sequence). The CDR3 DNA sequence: TGTGCCAGCAGCCGAGCAGGGGGAAAAAGGACAACTAATGAAAAACTGTTTTTT. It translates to CASSRAGGKRTTNEKLFF.

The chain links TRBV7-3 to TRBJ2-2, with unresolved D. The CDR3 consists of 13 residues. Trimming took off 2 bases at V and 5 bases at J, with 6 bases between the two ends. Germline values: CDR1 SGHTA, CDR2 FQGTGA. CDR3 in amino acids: CASSLLRTGELFF. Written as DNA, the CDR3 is TGTGCCAGCAGCTTACTCAGGACCGGGGAGCTGTTTTTT.